Listed here is a single T cell receptor (beta chain). The source of the sample is a study of patients and donors after allogeneic stem cell transplantation. Trimming took off 5 bases at V and 2 bases at J, with 13 bases between the two ends. The CDR3 is 13 amino acids. Germline V gives CDR1 SQVTM, CDR2 ANQGSEA. One entry per CDR3 protein results from TCRdb running MiXCR on the RT-PCR reads. The sample lists 920,000 or so distinct CDR3 sequences, around 17% seen once, with around 6% in the top ten. Sequences were obtained from blood, either unsorted or a sorted T cell fraction (not recorded which). The chain carries TRBV29-1 and TRBJ2-7; D assignment may be TRBD1 or TRBD2 (5 bases each). The source of this sequence is a human donor who was either an allogeneic HSCT recipient or a stem cell or donor lymphocyte infusion donor (not recorded which). It is not recorded whose cells these are; they may come from a transplant donor. CDR3 sequence (DNA): TGCAGCGTTCATGGGACCAACACCTACGAGCAGTACTTC. This encodes CSVHGTNTYEQYF.